The present T cell receptor beta chain was sequenced within a study of blood T cell repertoires in COVID-19. Trimming shortened V by 0 bases and J by 13 bases, and 7 bases separated the two germline ends. Germline V gene sequence: CDR1 SGHAT, CDR2 FQNNGV. This CDR3 comprises 12 residues. Here immunoSEQ multiplex PCR was the method, and the copy in TCRdb shows in-frame clones only, minus some. The data contain roughly 4,800 clones, approximately 89% of them seen just once; the ten biggest clones take up 42%. Followed longitudinally, the Seattle patients had been enrolled during active infection. The rearrangement joins TRBV11-2 to TRBJ1-6; D remains unclear. Sequencing input: peripheral blood. The sequence came from a man between 70 and 80 years old with COVID-19, enrolled during active disease. The CDR3: CASSLESRPLHF. As DNA, the CDR3 is TGTGCCAGCAGCTTAGAATCCCGGCCCCTCCACTTT.